The 13 T cell receptor beta chains below were found in one sample sequenced in a study of cytomegalovirus exposure and HLA in healthy donors. PCR amplification relied on 60 Vbeta primers (plus 13 Jbeta primers). Produced via immunoSEQ multiplex PCR; TCRdb's table is partial and in-frame only. The table lists 90,000 to 150,000 clones, over 65% of them singletons, with 3.3% in the top ten. The specimen sequenced was PBMCs. The source of these receptors is a woman aged 25-40 years in good health and CMV-seropositive.

The rearrangement joins TRBV5-1 to TRBJ2-7, with 8 bases identical to TRBD2. CDR1 and CDR2 (germline): SGHRS, YFSETQ. The CDR3 is made up of 15 amino acids. Unmatched junction bases numbered 9, after V lost 2 bases and J lost 5 bases. CDR3 amino acids: CASSFSGRGAHEQYF. The CDR3 region has the DNA TGCGCCAGCAGCTTCTCCGGGAGGGGGGCCCACGAGCAGTACTTC.

This chain connects TRBV6-6 to TRBJ2-3; 7 bases are shared with TRBD2. Germline CDR1 is MNHNY and CDR2 is SVGAGI (reference sequence). V dropped 8 bases and J dropped 1; count of bases not matched to a gene: 6. The CDR3 is 14 amino acids. CDR3 nucleotides: TGTGCCAGCGCCCCGGCGGGGGGCACAGATACGCAGTATTTT. It is translated as CASAPAGGTDTQYF.

The V and J genes are TRBV9 and TRBJ2-2, with 9 bases fitting TRBD2. J gave up 2 bases and V 4 bases, and 3 bases lay outside the gene matches. Germline CDR1 SGDLS, CDR2 YYNGEE. This CDR3 comprises 15 residues. CDR3 DNA: TGTGCCAGCAGCCGGACTAGCGTTAACACCGGGGAGCTGTTTTTT. Translated: CASSRTSVNTGELFF.

The chain combines TRBV9 with TRBJ2-5; 7 bases match TRBD1. Trimming removed 4 bases from V and 5 bases from J; junction bases left unmatched: 8. The CDR3 contains 14 residues. CDR1 is SGDLS, CDR2 YYNGEE, per germline. CDR3: CASSPTGVVETQYF. The CDR3 DNA sequence: TGTGCCAGCAGCCCTACAGGGGTGGTGGAGACCCAGTACTTC.

This clone was detected a few times. This chain links TRBV27 with TRBJ1-5; D is unclear. The CDR3 is made up of 16 amino acids. V lost 1 base, J lost 1 base, and 11 bases lay in between. Germline CDR1 is MNHEY and CDR2 is SMNVEV (reference sequence). This CDR3 reads CASSLFPLASNQPQHF. CDR3 nucleotides: TGTGCCAGCAGTTTATTCCCTTTGGCCAGCAATCAGCCCCAGCATTTT.

This clone was observed a few times. The rearrangement links TRBV9 to TRBJ2-1; D might be TRBD2 (6 bases). V shed 0 bases and J shed 0 bases, with 7 bases lying between them. Germline CDR1 and CDR2: SGDLS and YYNGEE. This CDR3 has 15 residues. The CDR3 nucleotides read TGTGCCAGCAGCGTAGCGGGGGACTCCTACAATGAGCAGTTCTTC. Translation gives CASSVAGDSYNEQFF.

CDR3 sequence (DNA): TGTGCCAGCAGGAGACTAGCGGGGCCCAGGGATACGCAGTATTTT. This gives the protein CASRRLAGPRDTQYF. The rearrangement links TRBV6-5 to TRBJ2-3; 11 nucleotides line up with TRBD2. From germline, CDR1 is MNHEY and CDR2 SVGAGI. The trim removed 6 bases at V and 6 bases at J, leaving 8 bases unmatched. The CDR3 extends over 15 amino acids.

The J gene is TRBJ1-4, the V gene TRBV5-5; TRBD1 matches at 7 bases. The germline V gene encodes CDR1 SGHKS and CDR2 YYEKEE (reference sequence). The CDR3 loop spans 14 amino acids. Losses at the gene ends were 5 bases for V and 8 bases for J; bases not matched to a gene: 9. The CDR3 DNA reads as TGTGCCAGCAGAGAACAGGGGCGACAAGAAAAACTGTTTTTT. Protein: CASREQGRQEKLFF.

The J gene is TRBJ2-3, the V gene TRBV2, with 9 bases lining up with TRBD1. Germline lookup yields CDR1 SNHLY and CDR2 FYNNEI. J lost 7 bases, V lost 0 bases, and 8 bases had no gene match. This CDR3 has 16 amino acids. CDR3 DNA: TGTGCCAGCAGTGAAGCGGGACAGGGCTTGAGGAATACGCAGTATTTT. It codes for CASSEAGQGLRNTQYF.

The chain uses TRBV7-9 and TRBJ2-2, with D unresolved. Trimming removed 2 bases at V and 6 bases at J, with 13 bases between. The CDR3 length is 15 residues. The germline V gene encodes CDR1 SEHNR and CDR2 FQNEAQ (reference sequence). The CDR3 loop is CASSLFTTQAGELFF. The CDR3 coding sequence is TGTGCCAGCAGCTTATTTACTACCCAAGCCGGGGAGCTGTTTTTT.

The chain couples TRBV2 to TRBJ2-3; possible D gene TRBD2, 6 bases. This CDR3 is 15 amino acids long. V lost 7 bases and J 2 bases, leaving 16 bases between the germline ends. Germline loops: CDR1 SNHLY, CDR2 FYNNEI. In DNA, the CDR3 is TGTGCCAGCAAGATGGGACTCCTCCTCACAGATACGCAGTATTTT. It encodes CASKMGLLLTDTQYF.

V is TRBV19 and J is TRBJ1-2, with TRBD1 matching 7 bases. Trimming took 8 bases from V and 8 from J; bases not matched to a gene: 8. The length of the CDR3 is 12 residues. Germline CDR1 LNHDA, CDR2 SQIVND (reference sequence). The CDR3 DNA follows: TGTGCCAGTCAAACAGGGGAGAGAGGCTACACCTTC. Translation: CASQTGERGYTF.

This clone was seen a few times. The chain uses TRBV5-1 and TRBJ1-6; D not resolved. V was trimmed by 2 bases and J by 0 bases, leaving 15 bases between them. The CDR3 has 18 residues. The germline V gene encodes CDR1 SGHRS and CDR2 YFSETQ. DNA of the CDR3: TGCGCCAGCAGCTTCTATGCCCAGCGGAGCTCCTATAATTCACCCCTCCACTTT. Its protein product is CASSFYAQRSSYNSPLHF.